The following is a T cell receptor (beta chain) sequence with its context. This entry belongs to a study of blood T cell repertoires in COVID-19. Turning to the study itself: Sources were T cells, B-cell-depleted T cells, or PBMCs; the material itself was cDNA or gDNA.

The authors' processing: Using reference gene primer amplification, nucleated cell counts were estimated. This table comes from immunoSEQ multiplex PCR, and its TCRdb copy is limited to in-frame clones, with some not included. V and J calls and clone size are copied from that table; D and trimming were computed from the DNA. The sample holds more than 200,000 clones, 70% to 90% seen once. Followed longitudinally, the Seattle patients had been enrolled during active infection. The J segment lost 10 bases and the V segment lost 5 bases, leaving 13 bases of the junction unmatched. Germline CDR1 is SGHVS and CDR2 is FQNEAQ. The CDR3 contains 14 residues.

The clonotype originates from a woman between 25 and 40 years old with COVID-19, enrolled during active disease. The chain joins TRBV7-8 to TRBJ2-5; 7 bases match TRBD2. The sequenced sample was peripheral blood. CDR3 sequence (DNA): TGTGCCAGCAGCCACCGGGACTATAGGGGTTTCCAGTACTTC. Translated: CASSHRDYRGFQYF.